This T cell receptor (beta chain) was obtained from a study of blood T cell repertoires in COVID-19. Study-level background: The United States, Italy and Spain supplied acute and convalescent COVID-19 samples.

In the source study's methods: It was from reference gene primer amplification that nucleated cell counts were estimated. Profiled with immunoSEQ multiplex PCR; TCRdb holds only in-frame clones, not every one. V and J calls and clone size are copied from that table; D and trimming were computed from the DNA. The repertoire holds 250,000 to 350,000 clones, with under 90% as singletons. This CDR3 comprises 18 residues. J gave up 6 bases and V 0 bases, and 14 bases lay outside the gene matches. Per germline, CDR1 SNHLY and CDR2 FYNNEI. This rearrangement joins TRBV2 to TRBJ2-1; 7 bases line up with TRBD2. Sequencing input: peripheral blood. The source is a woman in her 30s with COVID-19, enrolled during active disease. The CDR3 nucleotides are TGTGCCAGCAGTGAAGCGATGGTCGCCCGGACTAGGCTCAATGAGCAGTTCTTC. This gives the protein CASSEAMVARTRLNEQFF.